This passage covers 10 T cell receptor beta chains from one sample sequenced in a study of shared clonotypes between healthy human individuals. The method was immunoSEQ multiplex PCR; TCRdb's version includes in-frame clones alone and lacks a portion of them. In the table there are over a million clones, about three quarters of which are singletons. Sequenced material: memory CD4+ T cells sorted from blood. Subset indicated: CD45RA-negative fraction. These receptor sequences come from a man between 18 and 29 years old in good health.

The chain is built from TRBV4-1 and TRBJ2-3; 14 nucleotides agree with TRBD2. The V gene end was trimmed by 2 bases and the J gene end by 1 base; junction bases not matched to a gene: 8. The CDR3 spans 19 residues. Looked up from germline, CDR1 is MGHRA and CDR2 is YSYEKL. The CDR3 sequence: CASSQLTSGRAVGTDTQYF. As DNA, the CDR3 is TGCGCCAGCAGCCAACTGACTAGCGGGAGGGCAGTGGGCACAGATACGCAGTATTTT.

The CDR3 is CASSESKGLAGETQYF. The CDR3 DNA sequence: TGTGCCAGCAGTGAATCCAAGGGACTAGCGGGGGAGACCCAGTACTTC. The V and J genes are TRBV25-1 and TRBJ2-5; 13 bases map to TRBD2. The V and J ends lost 1 base and 5 bases, in that order; junction bases with no gene match: 4. The CDR3 extends over 16 amino acids. CDR1 and CDR2 (germline): MGHDK, SYGVNS.

The CDR3 DNA reads TGTGCCAGCACGGGGGGACAGAGCTACAATGAGCAGTTCTTC. Translating it yields CASTGGQSYNEQFF. The chain employs TRBV7-2 and TRBJ2-1; possibly TRBD1 or TRBD2 for D (7 bases each). There are 14 residues in the CDR3. The V gene lost 7 bases and the J gene lost 3 bases, with 13 bases spanning the gap. The germline V gene encodes CDR1 SGHTA and CDR2 FQGNSA.

The genes are TRBV7-2 and TRBJ1-3; 8 positions agree with TRBD1. Germline CDR1 and CDR2: SGHTA and FQGNSA. V lost 6 bases and J lost 2; bases outside the gene matches: 9. The CDR3 consists of 16 residues. DNA for the CDR3: TGTGCCAGCAGAGGGAACAGGGGGAAAGCTGGAAACACCATATATTTT. Its protein product is CASRGNRGKAGNTIYF.

This chain links TRBV30 with TRBJ2-3, with D possibly TRBD1 on 5 matching bases. This CDR3 spans 14 amino acids. Germline V CDR1 and CDR2: GTSNPN, SVGIG (reference sequence). Trimming shortened V by 1 base and J by 6 bases, and 14 bases separated the two germline ends. The CDR3 DNA is TGTGCCTGGAGTGGCGTCAGGGTCATGGATACGCAGTATTTT. Protein product: CAWSGVRVMDTQYF.

The sample holds a few counts of this clone. This sample also contains other DNA sequences that code for the same CDR3. The chain recombines TRBV6-1 with TRBJ1-6, with unresolved D. Germline V lookup: CDR1 MNHNS, CDR2 SASEGT. The CDR3 extends over 12 amino acids. The V gene lost 7 bases and the J gene lost 5 bases, with 6 bases spanning the gap. The chain's CDR3 is CASTPDNSPLHF. CDR3 DNA sequence: TGTGCCAGCACACCAGATAATTCACCCCTCCACTTT.

The chain recombines TRBV11-2 with TRBJ2-3; no definite D call. The CDR3 spans 12 residues. V lost 8 bases and J 7 bases, leaving 13 bases between the germline ends. Germline values: CDR1 SGHAT, CDR2 FQNNGV. CDR3 sequence (DNA): TGTGCCAGCGGCGCCGTGCGGAATACGCAGTATTTT. Residues: CASGAVRNTQYF.

V is TRBV5-4 and J is TRBJ2-1, with 8 bases aligning to TRBD2. The germline V gene has CDR1 SGHNT and CDR2 YYREEE (reference sequence). Losses at the gene ends were 7 bases for V and 4 bases for J; bases not matched to a gene: 13. The CDR3 is made up of 16 amino acids. The CDR3 spells CASGSGTRSDYNEQFF. For the CDR3, the DNA is TGTGCCAGCGGATCAGGGACTAGGTCTGATTACAATGAGCAGTTCTTC.

The gene calls are TRBV28 and TRBJ1-5; TRBD1 aligns across 7 bases. V trimming: 6 bases; J trimming: 5 bases; junction bases outside the gene matches: 10. The CDR3 totals 15 residues. The germline V gene has CDR1 MDHEN and CDR2 SYDVKM. The CDR3 reads CASSTGGQVYQPQHF. CDR3 bases: TGTGCCAGCAGCACAGGTGGACAGGTTTATCAGCCCCAGCATTTT.

V usage is TRBV19 and J usage is TRBJ1-5; D unclear. This CDR3 is 15 amino acids long. Germline V CDR1 and CDR2: LNHDA, SQIVND (reference sequence). Trimming stripped 7 bases from V and 0 bases from J, with 13 bases between. CDR3 region: CASTSLLYSNQPQHF. The CDR3 nucleotides are TGTGCCAGTACCTCCTTGTTATATAGCAATCAGCCCCAGCATTTT.